The 2 T cell receptor beta chains reported below all come from one sample, sequenced in a study of cytomegalovirus exposure and HLA in healthy donors. Vbeta (60) and Jbeta (13) primers were used in the PCR. Produced via immunoSEQ multiplex PCR; TCRdb's table is partial and in-frame only. Among approximately 240,000 clones, more than 85% were seen once, and the ten largest hold approximately 1%. Specimen: PBMCs. These receptors were collected from a woman aged 18-30 years in good health and CMV-seronegative.

This chain joins TRBV7-6 and TRBJ2-1, with D maybe TRBD1 (6 bases). Germline V gene data show CDR1 as SGHVS and CDR2 as FNYEAQ. Trimming left V 1 base short and J 12 bases short, with 10 bases between. The CDR3 length is 12 residues. This chain's CDR3 is CASSLVRGGQFF. For the CDR3, the DNA is TGTGCCAGCAGCTTAGTCAGGGGTGGGCAGTTCTTC.

The chain couples TRBV5-1 to TRBJ1-1; 7 bases match TRBD1. The CDR3 is made up of 14 amino acids. CDR1 SGHRS and CDR2 YFSETQ come from the germline V gene. The V segment lost 6 bases and the J segment 3 bases; nucleotides outside the gene matches: 8. The CDR3 here is CASIPFTGDTEAFF. CDR3 DNA sequence: TGCGCCAGCATCCCGTTCACAGGGGACACTGAAGCTTTCTTT.